Below are 5 T cell receptor beta chains sequenced from a single sample in a study of shared clonotypes between healthy human individuals. The naive CD8 population came from CD45RO-negative cells selected for CCR7, without terminally differentiated effector memory CD45RA+ cells. Only in-frame clones appear in the TCRdb table, and some are missing; sequencing was by immunoSEQ multiplex PCR. Of under 850,000 clones listed, around 93% are singletons. The sequencing sample was made of naive CD8+ T cells sorted from blood. The source is a man younger than 40 in good health.

This chain uses TRBV19 with TRBJ2-1; 7 bases fit TRBD2. Trimming cost V 5 bases and J 1 base; bases outside gene matches: 5. Per the germline V gene, CDR1 is LNHDA and CDR2 is SQIVND (reference sequence). This CDR3 is built from 15 residues. The CDR3 nucleotides read TGTGCCAGTAGTCTGGGACTAATTTCCTACAATGAGCAGTTCTTC. It specifies CASSLGLISYNEQFF.

This clone was detected only once. The genes are TRBV14 and TRBJ1-1; D uncertain. The CDR3 is 14 residues long. CDR1 SGHDN and CDR2 FVKESK come from the germline V gene. Trimming cost V 1 base and J 3 bases, with 9 bases left between them. The CDR3: CASSQGTSYTEAFF. CDR3 in DNA: TGTGCCAGCAGCCAAGGCACCTCGTACACTGAAGCTTTCTTT.

Only one count was recorded for this clone. The chain uses TRBV9 and TRBJ2-1; D is uncertain. This CDR3 contains 15 residues. V lost 4 bases and J lost 0, with 11 bases in between. CDR1 is SGDLS and CDR2 is YYNGEE in the germline V gene. CDR3 coding DNA: TGTGCCAGCAGCCACACACTAAGCTCCTACAATGAGCAGTTCTTC. Protein product: CASSHTLSSYNEQFF.

This clone appeared once. J is TRBJ2-7 and V is TRBV7-9; possibly TRBD2 for D (6 bases). The CDR3 covers 12 residues. Germline loops: CDR1 SEHNR, CDR2 FQNEAQ (reference sequence). Trimming took 4 bases from V and 6 from J, leaving 10 bases between them. CDR3 in DNA: TGTGCCAGCAGCTCCGGTAGCGGCGAGCAGTACTTC. Translation gives CASSSGSGEQYF. Full variable domain (rest looked up from reference TRBV7-9 and TRBJ2-7): DTGVSQNPRHKITKRGQNVTFRCDPISEHNRLYWYRQTLGQGPEFLTYFQNEAQLEKSRLLSDRFSAERPKGSFSTLEIQRTEQGDSAMYLCASSSGSGEQYFGPGTRLTVT.

J is TRBJ2-7 and V is TRBV28; D assignment may be TRBD1 or TRBD2 (5 bases each). The CDR3 runs to 14 residues. Trimming shortened V by 5 bases and J by 5 bases, and 16 bases separated the two germline ends. The germline V gene has CDR1 MDHEN and CDR2 SYDVKM. The CDR3 region is CASSGDRRVDEQYF. In DNA form, the CDR3 reads TGTGCCAGCAGTGGGGACCGTAGGGTGGACGAGCAGTACTTC.